This T cell receptor beta chain comes out of a study of control samples from healthy donors and cancer patients. TCRdb's copy holds only in-frame clones and misses some; the assay was immunoSEQ multiplex PCR. The sample lists about 97,000 clones, more than 85% occurring once. Material: blood. The source of this sequence is a man aged 25-45 years in good health.

DNA for the CDR3: TGCGCCAGCAGTGACGGGGGCTCGGGCTACGAGCAGTACTTC. Translating gives CASSDGGSGYEQYF. The gene calls are TRBV10-1 and TRBJ2-7; possibly TRBD1 or TRBD2 for D (6 bases each). Trimming cost V 3 bases and J 3 bases, with 12 bases left between them. Germline CDR1 reads WNHNN; CDR2 reads SYGVQD (reference sequence). The CDR3 is 14 residues long.